This passage covers 6 T cell receptor beta chains from one sample sequenced in a study of a mutant IDH1 vaccine in newly diagnosed glioma. Assay used: immunoSEQ multiplex PCR; TCRdb lists only in-frame clones, some missing. The sample consists of around 53,000 clones, about nine tenths of them appearing once. The time point was: baseline, week 1 (first vaccination visit). Treatment in this sample: pre-vaccination baseline after standard-of-care therapy. The material was PBMCs, obtained from a glioma patient treated with radiotherapy, temozolomide or both. These receptors were collected from a man aged 40-55 years with glioma.

The chain links TRBV9 to TRBJ1-3; D is unclear. The CDR3 runs 15 residues. V was shortened by 3 bases and J by 5 bases, with 15 bases between the two germline ends. Germline V CDR1 and CDR2: SGDLS, YYNGEE. The CDR3 loop is CASSADAVERNTIYF. CDR3 DNA sequence: TGTGCCAGCAGCGCCGACGCAGTAGAGAGAAACACCATATATTTT.

In this sample, this clone turned up a few times. This chain connects TRBV14 to TRBJ2-7; D is unresolved. The CDR3 length is 11 residues. Germline V gives CDR1 SGHDN, CDR2 FVKESK. V dropped 3 bases and J dropped 5 bases, with 5 bases sitting between them. CDR3 nucleotide sequence: TGTGCCAGCAGCCATTTCCACGAGCAGTACTTC. Translation gives CASSHFHEQYF.

The rearrangement links TRBV28 to TRBJ2-7; D gene unclear. The germline V gene encodes CDR1 MDHEN and CDR2 SYDVKM. Trimming took 6 bases from V and 3 from J, leaving 6 bases between them. The CDR3 runs 11 residues. The CDR3 sequence is CASSKGYEQYF. DNA for the CDR3: TGTGCCAGCAGCAAGGGCTACGAGCAGTACTTC.

This clone was detected a few times. The rearrangement uses TRBV19 and TRBJ2-1, with 9 bases matching TRBD2. The ends lost 10 bases at V and 7 bases at J; junction bases unmatched: 17. The CDR3 runs to 16 residues. The germline gives CDR1 LNHDA, CDR2 SQIVND (reference sequence). The CDR3 sequence: CATEITSGLGGNEQFF. The DNA for the CDR3 is TGTGCCACCGAAATTACTAGCGGGCTTGGGGGTAATGAGCAGTTCTTC.

This clone is a singleton in its sample. The chain combines TRBV5-1 with TRBJ2-3, with TRBD2 matching 14 bases. This CDR3 is 18 amino acids long. Trimming took 5 bases from V and 7 from J; bases not matched to a gene: 15. Looked up from germline, CDR1 is SGHRS and CDR2 is YFSETQ. CDR3 sequence: CASSYLPGLAGVSYTQYF. CDR3 nucleotides: TGCGCCAGCAGTTACCTCCCGGGACTAGCGGGAGTTAGCTATACGCAGTATTTT.

The chain joins TRBV7-9 to TRBJ1-5; TRBD1 might be the D (5 bases). Trimming removed 5 bases from V and 6 bases from J, with 20 bases in between. This CDR3 comprises 16 residues. From germline, CDR1 is SEHNR and CDR2 FQNEAQ (reference sequence). DNA for the CDR3: TGTGCCAGCAGCCATAAAAGGGACGGCCCGATTCAGCCCCAGCATTTT. Translated, it gives CASSHKRDGPIQPQHF.